This TCR beta chain was sequenced in a study of shared clonotypes between healthy human individuals. Study background: The plates for each donor numbered three CD4 naive, three CD4 memory, two CD8 naive and one CD8 memory. Regarding the study as a whole: In contrast to clonotypes shared by all four donors, non-shared clonotypes had lower generation probabilities. Tissues were not sampled, only blood, and their repertoires likely differ.

Profiled with immunoSEQ multiplex PCR; TCRdb holds only in-frame clones, not every one. The sample yields roughly 2,500,000 clones, more than 85% seen once. CDR3 length: 15 amino acids. Trimming removed 0 bases at V and 2 bases at J, with 12 bases between. Germline V gene sequence: CDR1 SGHRS, CDR2 YFSETQ. Points on this clone: Its antigen remains unidentified.

The donors were all Caucasian adults (living in Nashville, Tennessee). This sequence was found in a man aged 18-30 years in good health. Some clones in this sample may be carry-over from other donors' samples. The gene calls are TRBV5-1 and TRBJ2-7; no reliable D call. The sequencing sample was made of naive CD4+ T cells from PBMCs. Subset in this sample: CD45RA+ positively selected. CDR3 residues: CASSLVGPRTYEQYF. Here the CDR3 DNA reads TGCGCCAGCAGCTTGGTAGGGCCGCGAACCTACGAGCAGTACTTC.